A few counts support the clone carrying this T cell receptor (beta chain). PCR used 60 Vbeta primers and 13 Jbeta primers. TCRdb's copy holds only in-frame clones and misses some; the assay was immunoSEQ multiplex PCR. The sample includes 92,000 or so clones, 65% of them seen just once. This entry belongs to a study of cytomegalovirus exposure and HLA in healthy donors. Study overall: Out of 398 genotyped donors, roughly 78% belonged to the Caucasian-associated ancestry cluster.

The ends lost 1 base at V and 1 base at J; junction bases unmatched: 11. This CDR3 has 19 amino acids. In germline, CDR1 is MDHEN, CDR2 SYDVKM. The material sequenced was PBMCs. The source of this sequence is a woman aged 45-65 years in good health and CMV-seropositive. V gene TRBV28 combines with J gene TRBJ2-5, with TRBD2 identical over 11 bases. Here the CDR3 reads CASSLLATSGKILQETQYF. The DNA of the CDR3 is TGTGCCAGCAGTTTATTAGCGACTAGCGGGAAGATCCTCCAAGAGACCCAGTACTTC.